These T cell receptor beta chains were read from a single sample in a study of T cells in Graves' hyperthyroidism and ophthalmopathy. TCRdb fed the multiplex PCR reads into MiXCR, producing one record per CDR3 protein. The data hold roughly 700,000 distinct CDR3 sequences, with around 15% observed a single time. The sample taken for sequencing was blood. Source of these receptors: a woman aged 18 to 35 with Graves' hyperthyroidism. Both conserved end residues are part of each CDR3.

>TRBV12-3/TRBV12-4
CASSPPGLAGGPYNEQFF
>TRBV11-3
CASSLESAGHNEQFF
>TRBV7-2
CASNTRLAGGGEQFF
>TRBV29-1
CSVEGFSYEQYF
>TRBV11-1
CASSLLRDFTGELFF
>TRBV10-1
CASSESYKGEQFF
>TRBV20-1
CSTGFTDTQYF
>TRBV25-1
CASGPWEVGNEQFF
>TRBV5-4
CASSDYLRVLDYGYTF
>TRBV20-1
CSAPGGAGTLHF
>TRBV2
CASLRGYNEQFF
>TRBV11-3
CASSEWGGDTDTQYF
>TRBV30
CASGDQSYNEQFF
>TRBV27
CASSRTAWNSPLHF
>TRBV5-5
CASSLDAARDSPLHF
>TRBV6-2/TRBV6-3
CASSIQSGEIPWYEQYF
>TRBV6-1
CATGLAETYEQYF
>TRBV19
CASSMGTLVGGYTF
>TRBV29-1
CSARRGGTNYGYTF
>TRBV19
CASSIWGMNTEAFF
>TRBV29-1
CSVVPTGTSRRRGLFF
>TRBV14
CASSLFQTGDIYF
>TRBV28
CASSRDPTYEQYF
>TRBV4-1
CASSQGQDQPQHF
>TRBV19
CASTRDRESSYNEQFF
>TRBV2
CASKDRFNTGELFF
>TRBV2
CASSEGFRGRGLNEQYF
>TRBV29-1
CSVEGDAQQFF
>TRBV13
CASSLSSRLERNTDTQYF
>TRBV28
CASSDPPEGSDQETQYF
>TRBV12-3/TRBV12-4
CASSPFPNGTKETQYF
>TRBV12-3/TRBV12-4
CASRDHTSGFTGELFF
>TRBV7-9
CASSLAGVGQNSYEQYF
>TRBV20-1
CSAVRAWLETQYF
>TRBV28
CASSPSGEGPGEQYF
>TRBV14
CASSQRNRVGNEQFF
>TRBV7-6
CASSSGTGGPYEQYF
>TRBV9
CASSVGYSGLGTDTQYF
>TRBV24-1
CATGDREVETQYF
>TRBV6-5
CASSYSTRGGSPLHF
>TRBV9
CASSATAFIMNEQFF
>TRBV7-6
CASSAAVAYEQYF
>TRBV20-1
CSAREGEGASYEQYF